This T cell receptor (beta chain) was retrieved from a study of cytomegalovirus exposure and HLA in healthy donors. Study-level points and caveats: Some highly shared sequence variants likely arose as a pipeline artifact.

Worth noting for this clone: Antigen: not known.

The CDR3 has 14 amino acids. Germline lookup yields CDR1 SQVTM and CDR2 ANQGSEA. Trimming took off 3 bases at V and 3 bases at J, with 12 bases between the two ends. Amplification used 60 Vbeta primers and 13 Jbeta primers. Only in-frame clones appear in the TCRdb table, and some are missing; sequencing was by immunoSEQ multiplex PCR. Seen here are approximately 110,000 clones, around three quarters observed once, and the top ten hold 4.8%. The V gene is TRBV29-1, the J gene TRBJ1-5; D is unclear. The sample taken for sequencing was PBMCs. This clonotype was sampled from a man aged 25-40 years in good health and CMV-seropositive. The CDR3 DNA reads as TGCAGCGTTGATACGGGGTATGCCAATCAGCCCCAGCATTTT. Protein sequence: CSVDTGYANQPQHF.